This T cell receptor beta chain was profiled in a study of PD-1 blockade in classical Hodgkin lymphoma. Study conclusions and caveats: CD4+ TCR diversity climbed significantly by C4D1, unlike CD8+ TCR diversity. Differences between repertoires have undefined causes, possibly disease activity or prior therapy. Reported baseline diversity: healthy donors highest, relapsed/refractory patients lowest.

With respect to this clone: Its antigen is not identified.

Germline trimming cut 0 bases from V and 5 bases from J; bases unmatched to any gene: 8. CDR1 and CDR2 (germline): SGDLS, YYNGEE. This CDR3 has 15 residues. The protocol was immunoSEQ multiplex PCR, while the TCRdb copy is restricted to in-frame clones and leaves out a portion. The table includes tens of thousands of clones, just over 90% detected once. In every patient, relapse followed autologous stem cell transplantation, while exposure to brentuximab vedotin differed. Patients' outcomes at their best amounted to complete response, partial response or progressive disease. This clonotype originated in a human donor with classical Hodgkin lymphoma. The V gene is TRBV9, the J gene TRBJ2-7; 7 bases match TRBD2. Here the sequenced sample was peripheral blood mononuclear cells (PBMCs), taken at baseline. CDR3 residues: CASSVGGGGRDEQYF. The CDR3 DNA reads as TGTGCCAGCAGCGTAGGAGGCGGGGGAAGGGACGAGCAGTACTTC.